This TCR beta chain appears in the sequencing data of a study of monozygotic twins with inflammatory bowel disease. The study, taken as a whole, reports: Limited statistical power may explain no repertoire similarity difference between concordant and discordant twins. Support for a single strong signal or clonotype associated with IBD was absent. Clonotype sharing was lower in IBD patients than healthy twins, most markedly with disease activity.

Details on this clonotype: The antigen remains unidentified.

Germline loops: CDR1 SGHKS, CDR2 YYEKEE (reference sequence). The CDR3 covers 13 residues. Every TCR library drew on 3500 ng of total RNA. TCRdb re-called the 5' RACE reads and gives one entry per CDR3 protein, without DNA. Its table records 300,000 to 400,000 distinct CDR3 sequences. Sequencing input: blood. This TCR was recovered from a human donor with ulcerative colitis or Crohn's disease, or a healthy co-twin of an affected twin (not recorded which). The chain recombines TRBV5-5 with TRBJ1-6. The CDR3 sequence: CASSSTGYSPLHF.